This TCR beta chain was captured by sequencing in a study of T cell responses to AZD1222 COVID-19 vaccine. Trimming took off 0 bases at V and 4 bases at J, with 12 bases between the two ends. The CDR3 is 15 residues long. Germline CDR1 and CDR2: MNHEY and SVGAGI. Sequenced by immunoSEQ multiplex PCR; TCRdb stores in-frame clones only, minus some. Among more than 140,000 clones, about 90% were seen once, and the ten largest hold under 5.5%. The source material was peripheral blood, sampled on day 0 of AZD1222 vaccination. This clonotype was obtained from an adult in good health. The J gene is TRBJ1-2, the V gene TRBV6-5; D perhaps matches TRBD1 (6 bases). The CDR3: CASSYSNRDPYGYTF. The CDR3 region has the DNA TGTGCCAGCAGTTACTCGAACAGGGACCCCTATGGCTACACCTTC.